This entry lists 27 T cell receptor delta chains sequenced from one sample in a study of Vδ1+ human thymocytes. RNA was extracted from the cells and then reverse transcribed. CDR3 amplicons came from multiplex PCR with pooled V-gene forward and constant-region reverse primers. TCRdb redid clone calling on the multiplex PCR reads using CATT. The sample carries around 26,000 delta-chain clones, around 28% recorded once. Antigens for these TCRs are unknown. Findings of the study overall: Thymic TRG and TRD repertoires appeared highly polyclonal, with Gaussian CDR3 length distributions.

The sample comprised Vdelta1+ gamma-delta thymocytes from the thymus. Regarding subset: FACS-sorted CD3+ TCRalphabeta- TCRVdelta1+ TCRVdelta2- thymocytes. The receptor set was obtained from a boy younger than two who had congenital heart surgery.

The table lists this clone with a count of one. This chain uses TRDV1 with TRDJ1; D gene unclear. CDR1 TSWWSYY and CDR2 QGS come from the germline V gene. V was pared by 4 bases and J by 1 base, with 19 bases between. This CDR3 spans 17 amino acids. CDR3 coding DNA: TGTGCTCTTGGGGCGTCTCCCCTTTTTCCGCCCACCGATAAACTCATCTTT. Its translation is CALGASPLFPPTDKLIF.

This clone was observed a few times. This chain links TRDV1 with TRDJ1; possible D gene TRDD3, 6 bases. Germline CDR1 TSWWSYY, CDR2 QGS. This CDR3 contains 27 residues. Trimming removed 3 bases at V and 0 bases at J, with 47 bases between. CDR3 bases: TGTGCTCTTGGGGATATCCCCCGAAGCCCCTATCCGGCGACGTTTACACTAGGGGGGAGAAACACCGATAAACTCATCTTT. This codes for CALGDIPRSPYPATFTLGGRNTDKLIF.

This clone came up a few times. The V gene is TRDV1, the J gene TRDJ1, with TRDD3 matching over 7 bases. The trim removed 0 bases at V and 3 bases at J, leaving 10 bases unmatched. Germline V lookup: CDR1 TSWWSYY, CDR2 QGS. The length of the CDR3 is 17 residues. The CDR3 reads CALGELFRDTGADKLIF. The CDR3 coding sequence is TGTGCTCTTGGGGAACTTTTCCGGGATACTGGGGCCGATAAACTCATCTTT.

The rearrangement joins TRDV1 to TRDJ1; no clear D gene. There are 15 residues in the CDR3. Trimming removed 3 bases at V and 0 bases at J, with 11 bases between. Germline V gene lookup returns CDR1 TSWWSYY and CDR2 QGS. The CDR3: CALGEPKGHTDKLIF. CDR3 DNA sequence: TGTGCTCTTGGGGAGCCGAAGGGGCACACCGATAAACTCATCTTT.

The chain couples TRDV1 to TRDJ1; D may be TRDD3 (6 bases). V dropped 1 base and J dropped 2 bases, with 35 bases sitting between them. This CDR3 is built from 23 residues. Germline V gene lookup returns CDR1 TSWWSYY and CDR2 QGS. The CDR3 sequence: CALGERTFGGPGVLFIPTDKLIF. CDR3 coding DNA: TGTGCTCTTGGGGAACGCACTTTCGGGGGTCCTGGGGTTCTCTTCATCCCTACCGATAAACTCATCTTT.

This clone was seen more than once but under ten times. V gene TRDV1 combines with J gene TRDJ1; D call uncertain. The length of the CDR3 is 19 residues. The V gene's germline CDR1 is TSWWSYY and CDR2 QGS. The germline V and J ends were trimmed by 2 bases and 0 bases, with 22 bases remaining between them. CDR3: CALGESYSPAKTYTDKLIF. The CDR3 nucleotides read TGTGCTCTTGGGGAATCGTACTCCCCAGCCAAGACCTACACCGATAAACTCATCTTT.

Regarding this clone: A much larger clone lies one base from this, so it may be a read error. The chain combines TRDV1 with TRDJ1, with D perhaps TRDD3 (8 bases). Looked up from germline, CDR1 is TSWWSYY and CDR2 is QGS. The V end lost 4 bases, the J end lost 4 bases, and 34 bases lay between the germline ends. This CDR3 is built from 21 residues. The CDR3: CALGVYSYLGDRPAYIDKLIF. The CDR3 nucleotides read TGTGCTCTTGGGGTCTATTCCTACTTGGGGGATCGTCCAGCGTACATCGATAAACTCATCTTT.

This clone is classed as medium-sized. This chain uses TRDV1 with TRDJ1, with D unresolved. The germline V gene has CDR1 TSWWSYY and CDR2 QGS. This CDR3 contains 17 residues. V lost 8 bases and J lost 0, with 22 bases in between. The CDR3 is CALLPSHHRAYTDKLIF. DNA of the CDR3: TGTGCTCTTCTCCCCTCCCACCACCGGGCGTACACCGATAAACTCATCTTT.

Concerning this clone itself: A single base separates this from a much larger clone, so it may be a read error. The V and J genes are TRDV2 and TRDJ3; the D is unclear. Trimming stripped 2 bases from V and 2 bases from J, with 6 bases between. This CDR3 region has 15 residues. CDR1 is GEAIGNYY and CDR2 is EKD in the germline V gene. The CDR3 protein is CACDISPWDTRQMFF. The CDR3 DNA reads TGTGCCTGTGACATTAGCCCCTGGGACACCCGACAGATGTTTTTC.

The chain has TRDV1 and TRDJ1; 7 bases are shared with TRDD2. J was trimmed by 0 bases and V by 0 bases; bases with no gene match: 19. Per the germline V gene, CDR1 is TSWWSYY and CDR2 is QGS. The CDR3 extends over 21 amino acids. CDR3 bases: TGTGCTCTTGGGGAACTAAGCGTATTTTCCTACTCGGGGTACAACACCGATAAACTCATCTTT. The encoded protein is CALGELSVFSYSGYNTDKLIF.

Regarding this clone: This sample includes further DNA sequences coding for the same CDR3. This chain uses TRDV1 with TRDJ1; 7 bases line up with TRDD3. This CDR3 is 23 amino acids long. J lost 1 base, V lost 2 bases, and 28 bases had no gene match. Germline CDR1 is TSWWSYY and CDR2 is QGS. CDR3 protein: CALGEGLDQAYWGTLRGTDKLIF. CDR3 coding DNA: TGTGCTCTTGGGGAAGGTCTAGACCAGGCTTACTGGGGAACCCTCAGGGGCACCGATAAACTCATCTTT.

As regards this clone: Its ends do not fully match the called genes, so a read error is possible. The chain couples TRDV1 to TRDJ1; 7 nucleotides line up with TRDD2. The germline gives CDR1 TSWWSYY, CDR2 QGS. The CDR3 length is 21 residues. The CDR3 loop reads CARGERFPTSPILEPTDKLIF. The CDR3 nucleotides read TGTGCTCGTGGGGAGCGCTTTCCTACCTCGCCTATACTGGAACCAACCGATAAACTCATCTTT.

This chain joins TRDV1 and TRDJ1; D is uncertain. Germline V gives CDR1 TSWWSYY, CDR2 QGS. The CDR3 loop spans 22 amino acids. Trimming took off 0 bases at V and 0 bases at J, with 29 bases between the two ends. The CDR3 here is CALGELLWVGWPQRSYTDKLIF. In DNA, the CDR3 is TGTGCTCTTGGGGAACTTCTTTGGGTCGGGTGGCCCCAACGTTCTTACACCGATAAACTCATCTTT.

V usage is TRDV1 and J usage is TRDJ1, with TRDD3 as a possible D gene (6 bases). The V end was cut by 5 bases, the J end by 1 base, with 20 bases between. The CDR3 is made up of 17 amino acids. The germline CDR1 and CDR2 sequences are TSWWSYY and QGS. CDR3 loop: CALGPIVGIWGTDKLIF. CDR3 nucleotides: TGTGCTCTTGGGCCGATCGTCGGGATATGGGGCACCGATAAACTCATCTTT.

This clone was found a few times. The rearrangement links TRDV1 to TRDJ1, with 8 bases lining up with TRDD3. After removal of 2 bases from V and 2 bases from J, the junction contained 34 bases not matched to a gene. There are 25 residues in the CDR3. Germline V CDR1 and CDR2: TSWWSYY, QGS. The CDR3 DNA follows: TGTGCTCTTGGGGAATCTCCCTCAGAATCGGGGATACAAGCGGGTCGGGTGGGTAGGACCGATAAACTCATCTTT. Encoded protein: CALGESPSESGIQAGRVGRTDKLIF.

Notes on this clone: The sample carries other DNA sequences with the same CDR3. The chain links TRDV1 to TRDJ1; a possible D gene is TRDD3 (6 bases). Germline CDR1 TSWWSYY, CDR2 QGS. V lost 0 bases and J 3 bases, leaving 26 bases between the germline ends. The CDR3 contains 20 residues. The CDR3 protein is CALGELIILLGDTQADKLIF. CDR3 DNA sequence: TGTGCTCTTGGGGAACTAATAATACTTCTGGGAGATACGCAGGCCGATAAACTCATCTTT.

With respect to this clone: This may come from a read error, since a much larger clone is one base off. The J gene is TRDJ1, the V gene TRDV1, with a weak D call TRDD3 (6 bases). V was trimmed by 5 bases and J by 4 bases, leaving 29 bases between them. CDR1 and CDR2 (germline): TSWWSYY, QGS. CDR3 length equals 19 residues. This chain's CDR3 is CALGSDTGYRGRGVDKLIF. For the CDR3, the DNA is TGTGCTCTTGGGTCTGATACGGGTTACCGCGGTAGGGGCGTCGATAAACTCATCTTT.

This clone is classed as medium-sized. The V gene is TRDV2, the J gene TRDJ1; TRDD3 matches at 13 bases. V lost 2 bases and J lost 4; bases outside the gene matches: 9. Germline CDR1 GEAIGNYY, CDR2 EKD. The CDR3 loop spans 17 amino acids. The DNA of the CDR3 is TGTGCCTGTGACAATTACTGGGGGATACGCCGGGGCGATAAACTCATCTTT. This sequence encodes CACDNYWGIRRGDKLIF.

The table lists this clone with a few counts. The rearrangement links TRDV1 to TRDJ1; D gene ambiguous. The germline V gene encodes CDR1 TSWWSYY and CDR2 QGS. The CDR3 is 14 amino acids. Trimming left V 1 base short and J 4 bases short, with 10 bases between. This chain's CDR3 is CALGERPTCDKLIF. CDR3 sequence (DNA): TGTGCTCTTGGGGAACGGCCCACTTGCGATAAACTCATCTTT.

The rearrangement links TRDV1 to TRDJ1; TRDD3 matches 8 bases. J was trimmed by 7 bases and V by 4 bases; bases with no gene match: 20. The germline V gene has CDR1 TSWWSYY and CDR2 QGS. This CDR3 region has 18 residues. CDR3 coding DNA: TGTGCTCTTGGGGGAATGCCATTGCCGGGGGATAAAGGGGGTAAACTCATCTTT. Its protein is CALGGMPLPGDKGGKLIF.

A remark on this clone: This clone may be a read error of a much larger clone one base away. Other DNA sequences of this sample code for an identical CDR3. The chain joins TRDV1 to TRDJ1; a weak D match, TRDD2 (7 bases). The V gene's germline CDR1 is TSWWSYY and CDR2 QGS. V was cut by 4 bases and J by 2 bases, with 32 bases left in between. This CDR3 region has 21 residues. This CDR3 reads CALGVSFLVLGGDSRTDKLIF. As DNA, the CDR3 is TGTGCTCTTGGGGTCTCCTTCCTCGTACTGGGAGGCGATAGCAGAACCGATAAACTCATCTTT.

This chain joins TRDV1 and TRDJ1; 11 bases align to TRDD3. The germline V gene has CDR1 TSWWSYY and CDR2 QGS. CDR3 length equals 18 residues. V lost 0 bases to trimming and J lost 0 bases; unmatched junction nucleotides: 6. CDR3 nucleotides: TGTGCTCTTGGGGAACTCGAGGTGGGGGATACGTACACCGATAAACTCATCTTT. Translated, it gives CALGELEVGDTYTDKLIF.

This clone was seen more than once but under ten times. V gene TRDV1 combines with J gene TRDJ1, with 12 bases aligning to TRDD3. V lost 1 base to trimming and J lost 1 base; unmatched junction nucleotides: 19. CDR3 length: 22 amino acids. Germline CDR1 is TSWWSYY and CDR2 is QGS. CDR3 residues: CALGEHPLPTGGYSLVTDKLIF. The CDR3 nucleotides read TGTGCTCTTGGGGAACATCCCCTTCCTACTGGGGGATACTCCCTAGTCACCGATAAACTCATCTTT.

The chain couples TRDV1 to TRDJ1, with 7 bases that match TRDD3. Per germline, CDR1 TSWWSYY and CDR2 QGS. The junction had 5 bases not matched to a gene; V was cut back by 4 bases and J by 0 bases. The CDR3 has 15 amino acids. The DNA for the CDR3 is TGTGCTCTTGGGGGAAGAGGGGGATACACCGATAAACTCATCTTT. Its translation: CALGGRGGYTDKLIF.

This clone was observed a few times. The chain joins TRDV1 to TRDJ1; tentatively, D is TRDD2 (6 bases). CDR3 length: 15 amino acids. V gave up 3 bases and J gave up 0 bases, with 11 bases separating them. The V gene's germline CDR1 is TSWWSYY and CDR2 QGS. DNA for the CDR3: TGTGCTCTTGGGGATTCTTCCTCAAACACCGATAAACTCATCTTT. Encoded protein: CALGDSSSNTDKLIF.

Worth noting for this clone: The sample carries other DNA sequences with the same CDR3. The chain couples TRDV1 to TRDJ1; 11 bases match TRDD3. With 0 bases clipped from V and 0 bases from J, the junction kept 24 bases outside the gene matches. The CDR3 contains 24 residues. Looked up from germline, CDR1 is TSWWSYY and CDR2 is QGS. The CDR3 here is CALGELVGLISLGDTTGYTDKLIF. The CDR3 DNA reads as TGTGCTCTTGGGGAACTAGTTGGTTTAATCTCCCTGGGGGATACTACAGGGTACACCGATAAACTCATCTTT.

The V call is TRDV1, the J call TRDJ1; TRDD3 is a possible D gene (10 bases). Trimming stripped 2 bases from V and 2 bases from J, with 48 bases between. Germline assignment: CDR1 TSWWSYY and CDR2 QGS. This CDR3 is 27 amino acids long. CDR3 amino acids: CALGEAFLRTSWWGIQPLVHRTDKLIF. The CDR3 DNA reads as TGTGCTCTTGGGGAAGCCTTCCTACGTACCTCGTGGTGGGGGATACAACCTCTGGTACACAGGACCGATAAACTCATCTTT.